What follows are 14 T cell receptor beta chains derived from one specimen sequenced in a study of blood T cells in healthy people across ages. Using a J-beta primer mix together with a sample-barcoded 5' primer, a second PCR was run for roughly 7 to 12 cycles. TCRdb used MiXCR to reprocess the 5' RACE reads, holding one entry per CDR3 protein. This table holds roughly 1.4 million distinct CDR3 sequences, almost 60% found once. Sequenced input: blood. Receptors were obtained from a man aged 18 to 29 in good health.

The CDR3 here is CAISGGVQETQYF. In DNA, the CDR3 is TGTGCCATCAGTGGGGGAGTCCAAGAGACCCAGTACTTC. This chain uses TRBV10-3 with TRBJ2-5; maybe TRBD2 (5 bases). The CDR3 covers 13 residues. Deletions cut 4 bases from V and 1 base from J, with 7 bases between. Germline V CDR1 and CDR2: ENHRY, SYGVKD.

The chain uses TRBV29-1 and TRBJ2-1; 7 bases are a match to TRBD2. The CDR3 extends over 13 amino acids. The germline V gene encodes CDR1 SQVTM and CDR2 ANQGSEA. The V segment lost 6 bases and the J segment 7 bases; nucleotides outside the gene matches: 9. CDR3 DNA sequence: TGCAGCGTCACAACGGGGGGATCGAATGAGCAGTTCTTC. Its translation is CSVTTGGSNEQFF.

This chain connects TRBV5-4 to TRBJ2-5, with 15 positions matching TRBD2. Germline assignment: CDR1 SGHNT and CDR2 YYREEE (reference sequence). V lost 3 bases and J lost 2; bases outside the gene matches: 2. The CDR3 runs 16 residues. DNA for the CDR3: TGTGCCAGCAGCTGGGGACTAGCGGGGGGTCAAGAGACCCAGTACTTC. It codes for CASSWGLAGGQETQYF.

This chain uses TRBV9 with TRBJ1-1; 9 bases are shared with TRBD1. The CDR3 length is 15 residues. In germline, CDR1 is SGDLS, CDR2 YYNGEE. The ends lost 3 bases at V and 6 bases at J; junction bases unmatched: 9. The CDR3 region is CASSARGQGTSEAFF. The CDR3 region has the DNA TGTGCCAGCAGCGCAAGGGGACAGGGTACATCTGAAGCTTTCTTT.

This chain joins TRBV4-1 and TRBJ1-2; no clear D gene. The germline V gene has CDR1 MGHRA and CDR2 YSYEKL. The CDR3 contains 13 residues. The ends were cut back, 2 bases at V and 8 bases at J, with 12 bases in the middle. In DNA, the CDR3 is TGCGCCAGCAGCCAATTTGACGGGAACGGCTACACCTTC. It encodes CASSQFDGNGYTF.

The rearrangement uses TRBV4-1 and TRBJ2-3, with D possibly being TRBD1 (6 bases). Per the germline V gene, CDR1 is MGHRA and CDR2 is YSYEKL. The CDR3 has 14 amino acids. V lost 6 bases and J lost 1, with 11 bases in between. This chain's CDR3 is CASRPGVGTDTQYF. The CDR3 nucleotides read TGCGCCAGCAGACCAGGGGTGGGCACAGATACGCAGTATTTT.

This rearrangement joins TRBV6-2 or TRBV6-3 to TRBJ2-3; TRBD2 aligns across 11 bases. J gave up 1 base and V 0 bases, and 12 bases lay outside the gene matches. The CDR3 sequence is 20 residues long. The germline V gene has CDR1 MNHEY and CDR2 SVGEGT. The CDR3 sequence is CASSYSGTSGERGRTDTQYF. The CDR3 nucleotides are TGTGCCAGCAGTTACTCCGGGACTAGCGGAGAAAGGGGGCGCACAGATACGCAGTATTTT.

The chain uses TRBV25-1 and TRBJ2-7, with D maybe TRBD1 (7 bases). The V and J ends lost 2 bases and 7 bases respectively, with 18 bases between them. This CDR3 is 15 amino acids long. The V gene's germline CDR1 is MGHDK and CDR2 SYGVNS. CDR3 sequence: CASSEEVTGEVEQYF. The DNA for the CDR3 is TGTGCCAGCAGTGAAGAGGTAACAGGGGAGGTAGAGCAGTACTTC.

This sequence joins TRBV30 and TRBJ2-5, with D possibly TRBD2 on 5 matching bases. The J call could be wrong; TRBJ2-7 is a better fit for the DNA end. The CDR3 has 13 residues. Germline CDR1 and CDR2: GTSNPN and SVGIG (reference sequence). The CDR3 DNA reads as TGTGCCTGGAGTCTAGGAGGCTCCTACGAGCAGTACTTC. This translates into CAWSLGGSYEQYF.

V and J are TRBV12-3 or TRBV12-4 and TRBJ1-1, with 7 bases lining up with TRBD1. The ends lost 6 bases at V and 5 bases at J; junction bases unmatched: 9. CDR3 size: 14 residues. DNA for the CDR3: TGTGCCAGCAGGACCCACAGGGGTAGGACTGAAGCTTTCTTT. This codes for CASRTHRGRTEAFF.

This clonotype has more than one count but fewer than ten. This rearrangement joins TRBV27 to TRBJ2-4; D unclear. The assigned J gene may be wrong: the sequence end matches TRBJ2-7 better. Germline CDR1 is MNHEY and CDR2 is SMNVEV (reference sequence). This CDR3 contains 16 residues. CDR3 sequence (DNA): TGTGCCAGCAGTTTAACCCCCCGAGTACAGTACTACGAGCAGTACTTC. This gives the protein CASSLTPRVQYYEQYF.

In this sample, this clonotype turned up once. The V gene is TRBV5-1, the J gene TRBJ2-1; a weak D match, TRBD2 (6 bases). V lost 5 bases and J 7 bases, leaving 16 bases between the germline ends. Per the germline V gene, CDR1 is SGHRS and CDR2 is YFSETQ. CDR3 length: 14 residues. The CDR3: CASRTLGTQNEQFF. DNA for the CDR3: TGCGCCAGCAGGACCTTAGGGACTCAGAATGAGCAGTTCTTC.

This clonotype was seen a few times. The chain employs TRBV15 and TRBJ2-4; D is ambiguous. Trimming shortened V by 6 bases and J by 7 bases, and 13 bases separated the two germline ends. Germline CDR1 LNHNV, CDR2 YYDKDF (reference sequence). The CDR3 spans 13 residues. The chain's CDR3 is CATSQIVGNIQYF. The CDR3 DNA is TGTGCCACCAGTCAGATAGTGGGGAACATTCAGTACTTC.

This clonotype appeared a single time. The chain couples TRBV4-3 to TRBJ2-7; D might be TRBD1 or TRBD2, each matching 5 bases. The V end lost 6 bases, the J end lost 4 bases, and 16 bases lay between the germline ends. CDR1 is LGHNA, CDR2 YSLEER, per germline. CDR3 length equals 14 residues. The CDR3 sequence: CASSHGAGNYEQYF. CDR3 coding DNA: TGCGCCAGCAGTCACGGGGCAGGAAATTACGAGCAGTACTTC.